These T cell receptor beta chains were read from a single sample in a study of T cell changes during pregnancy in multiple sclerosis. TCRdb keeps only in-frame clones here, not all; method: immunoSEQ multiplex PCR. The repertoire includes about 40,000 clones, approximately 92% of them detected once, and roughly 1.3% sits in the top ten. The material sequenced was CD4+ T cells from peripheral blood mononuclear cells, taken in the first trimester of pregnancy. All receptors derive from a female donor with multiple sclerosis, enrolled in a pregnancy study. The CDR3 runs from the conserved cysteine through the conserved F or W. Each record gives: D gene, clone size, V gene, J gene, CDR3 DNA, CDR3 protein. D genes are given only for firm matches. Expanded clones are given a class, and other clones once, few, many or no size at all.

D gene: TRBD2; clone size: -; V gene: TRBV5-1; J gene: TRBJ2-3; CDR3 DNA: TGCGCCAGCAGCTTAGGACTAGCGGGGGAAGATACGCAGTATTTT; CDR3 protein: CASSLGLAGEDTQYF
D gene: TRBD2; clone size: -; V gene: TRBV2; J gene: TRBJ2-5; CDR3 DNA: TGTGCCAGCGAGGCGGGAGCAGAGACCCAGTACTTC; CDR3 protein: CASEAGAETQYF
D gene: TRBD1; clone size: -; V gene: TRBV5-4; J gene: TRBJ1-1; CDR3 DNA: TGTGCCAGCAGCTCGAAACGGGGACAGGGGAACACTGAAGCTTTCTTT; CDR3 protein: CASSSKRGQGNTEAFF
D gene: -; clone size: -; V gene: TRBV5-4; J gene: TRBJ2-3; CDR3 DNA: TGTGCCAGCAGCTTGGCCATACAGGCTACCACAGATACGCAGTATTTT; CDR3 protein: CASSLAIQATTDTQYF
D gene: -; clone size: once; V gene: TRBV29-1; J gene: TRBJ1-1; CDR3 DNA: TGCAGCGTGGGGATTCTCGGTTCAGGGAAATCGTCTTGGAACACTGAAGCTTTCTTT; CDR3 protein: CSVGILGSGKSSWNTEAFF
D gene: TRBD1; clone size: -; V gene: TRBV12-5; J gene: TRBJ1-1; CDR3 DNA: TGTGCTAGTGGGATGGACAGGGAGTTCACTGAAGCTTTCTTT; CDR3 protein: CASGMDREFTEAFF
D gene: -; clone size: -; V gene: TRBV5-4; J gene: TRBJ2-7; CDR3 DNA: TGTGCCAGCAGCCCTCAGGTGGGAGTGGGATCCTACGAGCAGTACTTC; CDR3 protein: CASSPQVGVGSYEQYF
D gene: -; clone size: -; V gene: TRBV7-2; J gene: TRBJ2-1; CDR3 DNA: TGTGCCAGCAGCCTCGGAGGGCCAATCTCCTACAATGAGCAGTTCTTC; CDR3 protein: CASSLGGPISYNEQFF
D gene: TRBD1; clone size: once; V gene: TRBV7-9; J gene: TRBJ2-5; CDR3 DNA: TGTGCCAGCAGCCTTAGAGGGACAGGGGAAGAGACCCAGTACTTC; CDR3 protein: CASSLRGTGEETQYF
D gene: -; clone size: -; V gene: TRBV7-8; J gene: TRBJ1-1; CDR3 DNA: TGTGCCAGCAGCGCACCCCTGTCAAGGAAGGCCGACGGGGTAGCTTTCTTT; CDR3 protein: CASSAPLSRKADGVAFF
D gene: TRBD1; clone size: -; V gene: TRBV6-6; J gene: TRBJ1-5; CDR3 DNA: TGTGCCGTCCAGGGGGCGGTCAATCAGCCCCAGCATTTT; CDR3 protein: CAVQGAVNQPQHF
D gene: -; clone size: -; V gene: TRBV7-9; J gene: TRBJ2-5; CDR3 DNA: TGTGCCAGCAGCTTAGCTGTAGGGGGCCAAGAGACCCAGTACTTC; CDR3 protein: CASSLAVGGQETQYF
D gene: -; clone size: -; V gene: TRBV7-8; J gene: TRBJ2-2; CDR3 DNA: TGTGCCAGCAGCCCCTCATGGGCGGAGGGGAACACCGGGGAGCTGTTTTTT; CDR3 protein: CASSPSWAEGNTGELFF
D gene: TRBD1; clone size: -; V gene: TRBV5-1; J gene: TRBJ2-3; CDR3 DNA: TGCGCCAGCAGCTATGACAGGGGCATAGATACGCAGTATTTT; CDR3 protein: CASSYDRGIDTQYF
D gene: TRBD1; clone size: -; V gene: TRBV9; J gene: TRBJ2-5; CDR3 DNA: TGTGCCAGCAGCTCCGACAGGGGAGAGACCCAGTACTTC; CDR3 protein: CASSSDRGETQYF
D gene: TRBD1; clone size: -; V gene: TRBV7-3; J gene: TRBJ2-3; CDR3 DNA: TGTGCCAGCAGCTTAAACAGGGGTACAGATACGCAGTATTTT; CDR3 protein: CASSLNRGTDTQYF
D gene: TRBD1; clone size: -; V gene: TRBV11-2; J gene: TRBJ1-1; CDR3 DNA: TGTGCCAGCAGCTTGCCGACAGGGACGGCTTTCTTT; CDR3 protein: CASSLPTGTAFF
D gene: -; clone size: -; V gene: TRBV5-1; J gene: TRBJ2-4; CDR3 DNA: TGCGCCAGCAGCTTGGCCAGGGATCGCATTCAGTACTTC; CDR3 protein: CASSLARDRIQYF
D gene: -; clone size: -; V gene: TRBV11-2; J gene: TRBJ2-5; CDR3 DNA: TGTGCCAGCAGCTTAGATGAGGTGTCCGTCAGGACCCAGTACTTC; CDR3 protein: CASSLDEVSVRTQYF
D gene: -; clone size: -; V gene: TRBV19; J gene: TRBJ2-2; CDR3 DNA: TGTGCCAGTAGCCGGGGGGACACCAACACCGGGGAGCTGTTTTTT; CDR3 protein: CASSRGDTNTGELFF
D gene: TRBD1; clone size: -; V gene: TRBV27; J gene: TRBJ1-5; CDR3 DNA: TGTGCCAGCAGTTTAGGTATACAGGGGACTCAGCCCCAGCATTTT; CDR3 protein: CASSLGIQGTQPQHF
D gene: -; clone size: -; V gene: TRBV27; J gene: TRBJ2-7; CDR3 DNA: TGTGCCAGCAGTGGCGGGACTCCTACGTCTTGGGGGCAGTACTTC; CDR3 protein: CASSGGTPTSWGQYF
D gene: TRBD1; clone size: -; V gene: TRBV19; J gene: TRBJ2-7; CDR3 DNA: TGTGCCAGTAGTACCAAACAGGGGAGTTTTACCTACGAGCAGTACTTC; CDR3 protein: CASSTKQGSFTYEQYF
D gene: TRBD2; clone size: -; V gene: TRBV6-1; J gene: TRBJ2-3; CDR3 DNA: TGTGCCAGCAACCTAAAGTGGGGGGGGTCAGATACGCAGTATTTT; CDR3 protein: CASNLKWGGSDTQYF
D gene: -; clone size: -; V gene: TRBV6-5; J gene: TRBJ1-4; CDR3 DNA: TGTGCCAGCAGTTACTCCGCGGGGGGTGAAAAACTGTTTTTT; CDR3 protein: CASSYSAGGEKLFF
D gene: TRBD2; clone size: -; V gene: TRBV6-5; J gene: TRBJ2-3; CDR3 DNA: TGTGCCAGCAGTTACATGGTAGCGGGAGACGAGGGTACGCAGTATTTT; CDR3 protein: CASSYMVAGDEGTQYF
D gene: -; clone size: -; V gene: TRBV29-1; J gene: TRBJ2-1; CDR3 DNA: TGCAGCGTTGAAGTTTGGCGGCAATCCTACAATGAGCAGTTCTTC; CDR3 protein: CSVEVWRQSYNEQFF
D gene: -; clone size: once; V gene: TRBV6-4; J gene: TRBJ1-5; CDR3 DNA: TGTGCCAGCTCTGAACGGTACAGCCGGAATCAGCCCCAGCATTTT; CDR3 protein: CASSERYSRNQPQHF
D gene: -; clone size: -; V gene: TRBV30; J gene: TRBJ1-2; CDR3 DNA: TGTGCCTGCAAAACACAGGGTTACTATGGCTACACCTTC; CDR3 protein: CACKTQGYYGYTF
D gene: TRBD1; clone size: -; V gene: TRBV2; J gene: TRBJ1-5; CDR3 DNA: TGTGCCAGCAGCGACAGGGGGCAGGGCAATCAGCCCCAGCATTTT; CDR3 protein: CASSDRGQGNQPQHF
D gene: TRBD2; clone size: -; V gene: TRBV28; J gene: TRBJ2-1; CDR3 DNA: TGTGCCAGCACCCACCGGGAGGGACGCTCATCCTACAATGAGCAGTTCTTC; CDR3 protein: CASTHREGRSSYNEQFF